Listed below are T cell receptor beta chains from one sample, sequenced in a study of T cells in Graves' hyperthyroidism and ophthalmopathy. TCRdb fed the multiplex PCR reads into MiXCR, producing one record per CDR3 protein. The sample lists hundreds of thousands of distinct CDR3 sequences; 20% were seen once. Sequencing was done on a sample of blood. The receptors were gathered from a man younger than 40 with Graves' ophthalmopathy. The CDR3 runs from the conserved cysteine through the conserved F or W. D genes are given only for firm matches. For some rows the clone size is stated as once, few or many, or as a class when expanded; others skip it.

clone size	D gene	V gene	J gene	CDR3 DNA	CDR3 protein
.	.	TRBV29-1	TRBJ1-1	TGCAGCGTTGAAAGACGGACCAACACTGAAGCTTTCTTT	CSVERRTNTEAFF
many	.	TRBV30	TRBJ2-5	TGTGCCTGGACTCCGCACAGTGTAGGGACCCAGTACTTC	CAWTPHSVGTQYF
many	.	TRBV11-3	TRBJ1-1	TGTGCCAGCAGCAAAACCGGGACCCCGGACACTGAAGCTTTCTTT	CASSKTGTPDTEAFF
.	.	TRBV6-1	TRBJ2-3	TGTGCCAGCAGTGGAGTTAGGTCAGATACGCAGTATTTT	CASSGVRSDTQYF
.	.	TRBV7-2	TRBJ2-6	TGTGCCAGCAGCTTATCGGCAACCTCCTCTGGGGCCAACGTCCTGACTTTC	CASSLSATSSGANVLTF
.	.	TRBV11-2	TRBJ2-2	TGTGCCAGCAGCGCCGAGATGCAAGGGGGGGTCGGGGAGCTGTTTTTT	CASSAEMQGGVGELFF
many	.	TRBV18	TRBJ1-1	TGTGCCAGCTCACCACCACAGGGTCCTGGGGCTTTCTTT	CASSPPQGPGAFF
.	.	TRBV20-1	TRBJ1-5	TGCAGTGCTAGGTGGTCCGGGGGCGATCAGCCCCAGCATTTT	CSARWSGGDQPQHF
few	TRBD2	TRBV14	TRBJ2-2	TGTGCCAGCAGCCAAGTGCCAGCGGGAGGGCCGAGGGAGCTGTTTTTT	CASSQVPAGGPRELFF
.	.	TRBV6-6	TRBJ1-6	TGTGCCAGCAGTTACGTGAAGACCCCCCCCCTGAAACTCCACTTT	CASSYVKTPPLKLHF
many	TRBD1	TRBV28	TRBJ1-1	TGTGCCAGCAGTTTCTCCGGGACAGGCATTGAAGCTTTCTTT	CASSFSGTGIEAFF
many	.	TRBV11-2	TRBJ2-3	TGTGCCAGCAGCTTAGTCGAGTGGGAAAAGGGGACAGATACGCAGTATTTT	CASSLVEWEKGTDTQYF
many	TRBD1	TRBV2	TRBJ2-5	TGTGCCAGCAGCAACAGGGGACAAGAGACCCAGTACTTC	CASSNRGQETQYF
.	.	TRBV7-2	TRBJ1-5	TGTGCCAGCAGCTTAGGGCAGGAGAATCAGCCCCAGCATTTT	CASSLGQENQPQHF
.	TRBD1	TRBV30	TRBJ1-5	TGTGCCTGGAGTAAAGGGGACAGAATAAATCAGCCCCAGCATTTT	CAWSKGDRINQPQHF